This T cell receptor beta chain appears in the sequencing data of a study of blood T cell repertoires in COVID-19. In the study overall: Acute and convalescent COVID-19 samples came from the United States, Italy and Spain. The analysed material was cDNA or gDNA that came from T cells, B-cell-depleted T cells, or PBMCs.

The CDR3 extends over 15 amino acids. Germline CDR1 reads LGHDT; CDR2 reads YNNKEL (reference sequence). J lost 5 bases, V lost 6 bases, and 10 bases had no gene match. In the authors' workflow: By means of reference gene primer amplification, nucleated cell counts were estimated. Produced via immunoSEQ multiplex PCR; TCRdb's table is partial and in-frame only. That table supplies the V and J calls and clone size; D and trimming were determined from the DNA. Of roughly 280,000 clones in the sample, approximately 83% were seen once. The source material was peripheral blood. The receptor's source is a woman in her sixties or seventies with acute or convalescent COVID-19. The chain recombines TRBV3-1 (or the pseudogene TRBV3-2) with TRBJ1-3; TRBD1 matches 7 bases. DNA of the CDR3: TGTGCCAGCAGTCAAATCCGGGACAGAAGAAACACCATATATTTT. The encoded protein is CASSQIRDRRNTIYF.